This T cell receptor (beta chain) was retrieved from a study of shared clonotypes between healthy human individuals. Study information: Each donor had three CD4 naive, three CD4 memory, two CD8 naive and one CD8 memory plate. Study observations and caveats: Naive subsets typically showed greater estimated richness than memory subsets. Rarefaction gave evidence that sorted-subset sequencing remained incomplete despite large depth.

With regard to this clone: Its cognate antigen is unknown. This specimen includes other DNA sequences encoding the same CDR3.

The CDR3 spans 14 residues. The V gene lost 0 bases and the J gene lost 1 base, with 7 bases spanning the gap. Germline V gives CDR1 SGHRS, CDR2 YFSETQ. The table came from immunoSEQ multiplex PCR; TCRdb's copy has only in-frame clones and leaves some out. Here the sample spans over a million clones, approximately 96% being singletons. This chain links TRBV5-1 with TRBJ2-5; D is ambiguous. The receptor was derived from a man aged 25-45 years in good health. What was sequenced was naive CD4+ T cells sorted from blood. Documented subset: CD45RA+ positively selected. In nucleotides, the CDR3 is TGCGCCAGCAGCTTGGAGGCGGTCCAAGAGACCCAGTACTTC. Protein product: CASSLEAVQETQYF.